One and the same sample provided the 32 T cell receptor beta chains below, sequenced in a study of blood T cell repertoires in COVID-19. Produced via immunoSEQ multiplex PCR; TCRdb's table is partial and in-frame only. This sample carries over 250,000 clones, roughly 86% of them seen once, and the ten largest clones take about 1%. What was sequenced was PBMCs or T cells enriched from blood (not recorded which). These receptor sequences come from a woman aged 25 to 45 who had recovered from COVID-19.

The CDR3 loop reads CASRVAGGPRETQYF. The DNA of the CDR3 is TGTGCCAGCCGGGTAGCGGGGGGGCCTCGAGAGACCCAGTACTTC. This rearrangement joins TRBV11-2 to TRBJ2-5, with 11 bases matching TRBD2. This CDR3 is 15 amino acids long. CDR1 is SGHAT, CDR2 FQNNGV, per germline. V lost 8 bases and J lost 4; bases outside the gene matches: 9.

As DNA, the CDR3 is TGTGCCAGCAGCCGGTCCCCGACAGGGCAGGGGAACACCTTC. Protein sequence: CASSRSPTGQGNTF. The chain recombines TRBV5-6 with TRBJ1-2, with 7 bases fitting TRBD1. This CDR3 is built from 14 residues. The germline V gene encodes CDR1 SGHDT and CDR2 YYEEEE. V was clipped by 4 bases and J by 12 bases; unmatched bases: 15.

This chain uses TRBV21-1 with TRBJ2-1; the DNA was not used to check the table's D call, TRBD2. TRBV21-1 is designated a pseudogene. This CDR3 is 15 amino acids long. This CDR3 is CASTRYRGGSDEQFF. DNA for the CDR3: TGTGCCAGCACAAGATACCGGGGGGGCTCGGATGAGCAGTTCTTC.

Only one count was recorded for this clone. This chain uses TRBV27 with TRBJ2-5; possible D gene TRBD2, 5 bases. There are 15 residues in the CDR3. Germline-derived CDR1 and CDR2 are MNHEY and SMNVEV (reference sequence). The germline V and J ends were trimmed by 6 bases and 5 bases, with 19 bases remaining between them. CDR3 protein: CASSPLRVRGETQYF. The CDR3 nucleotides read TGTGCCAGCAGCCCACTGCGGGTTCGAGGGGAGACCCAGTACTTC.

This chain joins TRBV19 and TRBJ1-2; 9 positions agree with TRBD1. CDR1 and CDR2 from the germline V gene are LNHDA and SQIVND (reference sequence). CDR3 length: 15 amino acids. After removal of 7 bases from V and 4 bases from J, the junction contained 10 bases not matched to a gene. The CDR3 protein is CASTLQGAPPYGYTF. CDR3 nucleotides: TGTGCCAGTACCCTACAGGGGGCTCCCCCCTATGGCTACACCTTC.

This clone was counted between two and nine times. The CDR3, as DNA: TGTGCCAGCAGCCTAAACCGGAGCTCCTACGAGCAGTACTTC. It encodes CASSLNRSSYEQYF. The gene calls are TRBV12-1 and TRBJ2-7; the table's D call of TRBD2 was not tested on the DNA. TRBV12-1 counts as a pseudogene. The CDR3 runs to 14 residues.

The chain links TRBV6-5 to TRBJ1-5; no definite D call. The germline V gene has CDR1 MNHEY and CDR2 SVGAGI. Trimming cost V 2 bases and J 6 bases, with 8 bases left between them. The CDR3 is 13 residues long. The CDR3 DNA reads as TGTGCCAGCAGTTACGGCCAGGCTCAGCCCCAGCATTTT. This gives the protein CASSYGQAQPQHF.

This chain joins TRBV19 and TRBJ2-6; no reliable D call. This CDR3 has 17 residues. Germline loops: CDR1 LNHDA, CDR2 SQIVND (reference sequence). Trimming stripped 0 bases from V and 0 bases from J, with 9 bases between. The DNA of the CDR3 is TGTGCCAGTAGTATAGATGGAGTGCGCTCTGGGGCCAACGTCCTGACTTTC. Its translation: CASSIDGVRSGANVLTF. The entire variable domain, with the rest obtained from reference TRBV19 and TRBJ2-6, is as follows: DGGITQSPKYLFRKEGQNVTLSCEQNLNHDAMYWYRQDPGQGLRLIYYSQIVNDFQKGDIAEGYSVSREKKESFPLTVTSAQKNPTAFYLCASSIDGVRSGANVLTFGAGSRLTVL.

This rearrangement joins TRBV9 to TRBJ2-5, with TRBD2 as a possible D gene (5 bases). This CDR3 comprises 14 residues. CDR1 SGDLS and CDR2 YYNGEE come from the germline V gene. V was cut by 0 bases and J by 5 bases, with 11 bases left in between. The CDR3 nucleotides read TGTGCCAGCAGCGTAGGCCTAGCCCCGGAGACCCAGTACTTC. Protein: CASSVGLAPETQYF.

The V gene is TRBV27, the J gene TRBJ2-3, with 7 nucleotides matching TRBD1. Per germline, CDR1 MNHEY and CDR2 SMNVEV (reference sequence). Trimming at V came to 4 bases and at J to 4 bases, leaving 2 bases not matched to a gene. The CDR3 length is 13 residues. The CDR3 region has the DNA TGTGCCAGCAGTTCGGACAGGCCAGATACGCAGTATTTT. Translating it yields CASSSDRPDTQYF.

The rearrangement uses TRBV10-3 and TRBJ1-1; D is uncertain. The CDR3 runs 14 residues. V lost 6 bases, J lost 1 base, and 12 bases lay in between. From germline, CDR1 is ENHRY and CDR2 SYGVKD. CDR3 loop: CAIRLLETNTEAFF. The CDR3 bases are TGTGCCATCAGACTGTTAGAAACGAACACTGAAGCTTTCTTT.

This CDR3 reads CASSPSGRAGEQYF. The DNA of the CDR3 is TGTGCCAGCAGTCCTAGCGGGAGGGCCGGAGAGCAGTACTTC. The rearrangement uses TRBV7-9 and TRBJ2-7; 12 bases map to TRBD2. This CDR3 is 14 amino acids long. V lost 6 bases to trimming and J lost 7 bases; unmatched junction nucleotides: 7. Germline CDR1 and CDR2: SEHNR and FQNEAQ (reference sequence).

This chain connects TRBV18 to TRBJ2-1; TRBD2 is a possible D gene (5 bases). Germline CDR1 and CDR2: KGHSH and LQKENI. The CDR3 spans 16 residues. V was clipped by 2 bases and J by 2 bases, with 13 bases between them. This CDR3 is CASSPLLVQAYNEQFF. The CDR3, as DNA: TGTGCCAGCTCACCATTACTAGTCCAGGCCTACAATGAGCAGTTCTTC.

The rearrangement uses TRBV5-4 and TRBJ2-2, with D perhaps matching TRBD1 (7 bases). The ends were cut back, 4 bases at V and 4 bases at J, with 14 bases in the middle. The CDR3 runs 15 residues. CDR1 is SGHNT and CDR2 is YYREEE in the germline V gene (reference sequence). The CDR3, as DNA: TGTGCCAGCAGCGCAGGGGGGTTAGGCACCGGGGAGCTGTTTTTT. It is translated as CASSAGGLGTGELFF.

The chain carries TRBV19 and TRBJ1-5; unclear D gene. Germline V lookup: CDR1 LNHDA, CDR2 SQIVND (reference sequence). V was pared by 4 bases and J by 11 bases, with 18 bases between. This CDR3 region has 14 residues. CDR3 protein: CASSTPSAPEAQHF. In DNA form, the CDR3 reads TGTGCCAGTAGTACCCCGTCTGCACCGGAGGCCCAGCATTTT. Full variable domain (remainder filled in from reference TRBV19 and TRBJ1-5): DGGITQSPKYLFRKEGQNVTLSCEQNLNHDAMYWYRQDPGQGLRLIYYSQIVNDFQKGDIAEGYSVSREKKESFPLTVTSAQKNPTAFYLCASSTPSAPEAQHFGDGTRLSIL.

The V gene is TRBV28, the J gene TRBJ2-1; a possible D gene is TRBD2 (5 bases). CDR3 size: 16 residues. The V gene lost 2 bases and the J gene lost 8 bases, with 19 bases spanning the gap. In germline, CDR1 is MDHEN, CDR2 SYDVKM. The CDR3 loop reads CASSLLFGLEGHEQFF. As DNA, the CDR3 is TGTGCCAGCAGTTTACTTTTCGGCCTAGAGGGCCATGAGCAGTTCTTC. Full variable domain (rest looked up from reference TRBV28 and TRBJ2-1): DVKVTQSSRYLVKRTGEKVFLECVQDMDHENMFWYRQDPGLGLRLIYFSYDVKMKEKGDIPEGYSVSREKKERFSLILESASTNQTSMYLCASSLLFGLEGHEQFFGPGTRLTVL.

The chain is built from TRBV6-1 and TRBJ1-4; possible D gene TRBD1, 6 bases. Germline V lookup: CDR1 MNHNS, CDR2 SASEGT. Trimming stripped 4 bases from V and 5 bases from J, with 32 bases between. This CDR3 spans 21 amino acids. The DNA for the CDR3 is TGTGCCAGCAGTGGAGCTTGGATCGGGACACGGACACAAGCGCTCAATGAAAAACTGTTTTTT. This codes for CASSGAWIGTRTQALNEKLFF.

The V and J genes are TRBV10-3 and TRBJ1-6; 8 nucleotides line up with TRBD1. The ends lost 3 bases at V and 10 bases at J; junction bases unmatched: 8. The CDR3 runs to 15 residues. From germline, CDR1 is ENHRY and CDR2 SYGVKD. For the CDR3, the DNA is TGTGCCATCAGTGAACATGGACAGGGAGGATCACCCCTCCACTTT. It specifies CAISEHGQGGSPLHF.

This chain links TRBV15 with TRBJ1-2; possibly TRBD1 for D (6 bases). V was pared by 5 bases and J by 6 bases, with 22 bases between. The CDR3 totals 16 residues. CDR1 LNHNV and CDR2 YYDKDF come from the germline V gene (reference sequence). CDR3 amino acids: CATSGPTGIFSNGYTF. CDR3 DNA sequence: TGTGCCACCAGCGGACCGACAGGAATCTTCTCGAATGGCTACACCTTC. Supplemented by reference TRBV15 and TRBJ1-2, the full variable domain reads DAMVIQNPRYQVTQFGKPVTLSCSQTLNHNVMYWYQQKSSQAPKLLFHYYDKDFNNEADTPDNFQSRRPNTSFCFLDIRSPGLGDTAMYLCATSGPTGIFSNGYTFGSGTRLTVV.

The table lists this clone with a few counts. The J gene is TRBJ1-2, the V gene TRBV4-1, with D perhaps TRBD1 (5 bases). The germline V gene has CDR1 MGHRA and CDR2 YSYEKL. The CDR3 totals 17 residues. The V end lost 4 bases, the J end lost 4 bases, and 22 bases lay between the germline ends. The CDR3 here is CASSPPEGVALSYGYTF. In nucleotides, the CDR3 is TGCGCCAGCAGCCCCCCCGAAGGGGTTGCGCTCAGCTATGGCTACACCTTC.

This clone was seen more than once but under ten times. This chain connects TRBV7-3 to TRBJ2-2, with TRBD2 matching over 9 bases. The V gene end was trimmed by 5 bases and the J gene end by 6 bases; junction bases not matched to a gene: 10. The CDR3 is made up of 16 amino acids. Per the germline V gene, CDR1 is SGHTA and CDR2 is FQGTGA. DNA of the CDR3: TGTGCCAGCAGCACCGCTAGCGGGATGAAGGCCGGGGAGCTGTTTTTT. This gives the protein CASSTASGMKAGELFF.

The CDR3 is CASSQVTVFEAFF. CDR3 DNA: TGTGCCAGCAGCCAAGTTACAGTTTTTGAAGCTTTCTTT. This chain uses TRBV7-9 with TRBJ1-1, with D uncertain. Germline V lookup: CDR1 SEHNR, CDR2 FQNEAQ (reference sequence). V was clipped by 5 bases and J by 7 bases, with 14 bases between them. The CDR3 runs 13 residues.

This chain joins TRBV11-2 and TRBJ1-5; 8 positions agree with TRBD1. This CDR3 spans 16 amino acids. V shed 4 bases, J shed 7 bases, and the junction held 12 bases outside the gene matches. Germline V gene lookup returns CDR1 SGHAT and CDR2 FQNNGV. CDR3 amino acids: CASSSSGTGGGQPQHF. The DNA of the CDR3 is TGTGCCAGCAGCTCCAGTGGAACAGGGGGGGGGCAGCCCCAGCATTTT.

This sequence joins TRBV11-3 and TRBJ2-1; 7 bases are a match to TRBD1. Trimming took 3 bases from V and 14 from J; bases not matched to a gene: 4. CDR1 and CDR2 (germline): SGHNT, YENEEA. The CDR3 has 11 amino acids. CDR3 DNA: TGTGCCAGCAGCTTGGTCGGGACAGAGTTCTTC. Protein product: CASSLVGTEFF.

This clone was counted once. CDR3 DNA: TGTGCCAGCAGCGTAGCCCCTTCAAGGGGAGAGCAGTACTTC. Its translation: CASSVAPSRGEQYF. V usage is TRBV9 and J usage is TRBJ2-7, with a tentative D call TRBD1 (5 bases). CDR3 length: 14 amino acids. Germline V gives CDR1 SGDLS, CDR2 YYNGEE. The V gene lost 0 bases and the J gene lost 7 bases, with 14 bases spanning the gap.

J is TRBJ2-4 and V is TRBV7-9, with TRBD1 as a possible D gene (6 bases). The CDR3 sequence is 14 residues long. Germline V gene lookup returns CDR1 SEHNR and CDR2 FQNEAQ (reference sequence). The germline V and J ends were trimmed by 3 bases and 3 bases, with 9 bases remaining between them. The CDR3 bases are TGTGCCAGCAGCTTCCGGGACAACAAAAACATTCAGTACTTC. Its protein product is CASSFRDNKNIQYF.

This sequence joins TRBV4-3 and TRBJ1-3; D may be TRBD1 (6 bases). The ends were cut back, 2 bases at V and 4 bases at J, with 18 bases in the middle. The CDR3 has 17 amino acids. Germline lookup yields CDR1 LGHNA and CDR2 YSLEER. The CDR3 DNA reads TGCGCCAGCAGCCAAATCGGGACACACAGTCTAGGAAACACCATATATTTT. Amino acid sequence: CASSQIGTHSLGNTIYF.

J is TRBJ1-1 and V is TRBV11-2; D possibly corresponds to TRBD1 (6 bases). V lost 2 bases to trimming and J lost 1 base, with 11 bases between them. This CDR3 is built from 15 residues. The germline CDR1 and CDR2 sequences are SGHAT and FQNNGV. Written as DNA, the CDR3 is TGTGCCAGCAGCTTAAGTCTGGGACAGAACACTGAAGCTTTCTTT. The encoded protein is CASSLSLGQNTEAFF.

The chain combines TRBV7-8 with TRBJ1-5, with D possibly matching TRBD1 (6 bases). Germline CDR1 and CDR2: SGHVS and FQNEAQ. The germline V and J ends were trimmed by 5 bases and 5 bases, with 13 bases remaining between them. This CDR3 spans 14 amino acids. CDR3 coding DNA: TGTGCCAGCAGCCACGCAGAGGGGGATCAGCCCCAGCATTTT. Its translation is CASSHAEGDQPQHF.

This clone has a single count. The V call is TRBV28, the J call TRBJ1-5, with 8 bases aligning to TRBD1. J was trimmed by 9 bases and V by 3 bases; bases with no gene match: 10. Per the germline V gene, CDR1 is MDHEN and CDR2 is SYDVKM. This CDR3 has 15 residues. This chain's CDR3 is CASSLVVQGAWPQHF. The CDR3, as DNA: TGTGCCAGCAGTTTGGTCGTCCAGGGGGCCTGGCCCCAGCATTTT. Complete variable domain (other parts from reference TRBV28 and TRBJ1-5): DVKVTQSSRYLVKRTGEKVFLECVQDMDHENMFWYRQDPGLGLRLIYFSYDVKMKEKGDIPEGYSVSREKKERFSLILESASTNQTSMYLCASSLVVQGAWPQHFGDGTRLSIL.

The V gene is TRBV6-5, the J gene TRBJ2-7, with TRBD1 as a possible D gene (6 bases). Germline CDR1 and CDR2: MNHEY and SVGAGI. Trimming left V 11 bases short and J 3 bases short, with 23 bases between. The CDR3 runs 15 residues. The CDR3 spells CASQDSFVPNYEQYF. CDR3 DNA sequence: TGTGCCTCCCAGGACAGTTTCGTGCCGAACTACGAGCAGTACTTC.

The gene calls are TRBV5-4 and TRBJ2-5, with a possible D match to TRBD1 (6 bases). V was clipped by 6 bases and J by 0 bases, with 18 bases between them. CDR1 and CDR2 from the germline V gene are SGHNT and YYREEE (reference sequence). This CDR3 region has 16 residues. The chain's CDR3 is CASNLKLGQYQETQYF. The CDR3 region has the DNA TGTGCCAGCAACCTGAAACTAGGACAGTACCAAGAGACCCAGTACTTC.